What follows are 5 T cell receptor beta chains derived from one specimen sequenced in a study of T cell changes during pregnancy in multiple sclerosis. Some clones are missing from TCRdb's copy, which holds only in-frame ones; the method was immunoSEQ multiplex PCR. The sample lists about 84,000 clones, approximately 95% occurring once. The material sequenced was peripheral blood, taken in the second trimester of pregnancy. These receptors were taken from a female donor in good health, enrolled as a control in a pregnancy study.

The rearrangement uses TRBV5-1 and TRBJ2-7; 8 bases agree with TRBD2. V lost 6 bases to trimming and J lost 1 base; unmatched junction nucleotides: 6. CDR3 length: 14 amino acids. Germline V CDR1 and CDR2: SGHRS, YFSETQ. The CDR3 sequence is CASTLLAESYEQYF. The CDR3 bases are TGCGCCAGCACCCTACTAGCGGAATCCTACGAGCAGTACTTC.

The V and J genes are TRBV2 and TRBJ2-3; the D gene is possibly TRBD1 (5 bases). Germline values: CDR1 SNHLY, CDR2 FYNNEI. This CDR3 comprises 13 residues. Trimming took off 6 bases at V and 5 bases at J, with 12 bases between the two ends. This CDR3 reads CASSGPQGDTQYF. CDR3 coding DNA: TGTGCCAGCAGCGGCCCTCAGGGAGATACGCAGTATTTT.

The CDR3 loop reads CASSLADRSTDTQYF. The CDR3, as DNA: TGTGCCAGCAGCTTAGCGGACAGAAGCACAGATACGCAGTATTTT. The chain uses TRBV7-6 and TRBJ2-3, with TRBD1 as a possible D gene (6 bases). Germline values: CDR1 SGHVS, CDR2 FNYEAQ. This CDR3 is 15 amino acids long. V dropped 0 bases and J dropped 0 bases, with 7 bases sitting between them.

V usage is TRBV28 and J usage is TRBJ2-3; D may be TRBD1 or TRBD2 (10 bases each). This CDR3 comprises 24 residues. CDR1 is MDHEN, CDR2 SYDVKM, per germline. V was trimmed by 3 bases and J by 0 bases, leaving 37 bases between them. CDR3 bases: TGTGCCAGCAGTTTTCAGTACGGGACAGGGGAGGAAAGCGGGAGGGCCGAAAGCACAGATACGCAGTATTTT. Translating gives CASSFQYGTGEESGRAESTDTQYF.

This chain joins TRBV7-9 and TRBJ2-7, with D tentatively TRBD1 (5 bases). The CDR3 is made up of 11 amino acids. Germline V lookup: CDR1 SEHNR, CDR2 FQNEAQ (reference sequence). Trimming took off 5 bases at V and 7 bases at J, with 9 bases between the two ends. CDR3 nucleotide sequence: TGTGCCAGCAGCCCTAAGGGGGAGCAGTACTTC. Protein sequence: CASSPKGEQYF.